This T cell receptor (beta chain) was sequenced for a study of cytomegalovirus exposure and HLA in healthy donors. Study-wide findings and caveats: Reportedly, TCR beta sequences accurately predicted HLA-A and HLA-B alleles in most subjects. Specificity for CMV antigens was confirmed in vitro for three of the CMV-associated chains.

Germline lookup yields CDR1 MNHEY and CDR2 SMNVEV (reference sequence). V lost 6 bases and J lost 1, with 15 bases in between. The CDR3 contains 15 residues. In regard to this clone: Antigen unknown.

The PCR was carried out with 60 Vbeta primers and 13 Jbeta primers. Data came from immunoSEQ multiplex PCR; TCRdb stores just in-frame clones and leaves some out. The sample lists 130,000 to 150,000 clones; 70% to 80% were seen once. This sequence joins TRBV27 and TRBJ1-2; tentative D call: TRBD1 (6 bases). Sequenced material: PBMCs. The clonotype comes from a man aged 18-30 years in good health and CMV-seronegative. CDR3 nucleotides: TGTGCCAGCAGCCTGACAGGCACCCTTAACTATGGCTACACCTTC. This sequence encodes CASSLTGTLNYGYTF.